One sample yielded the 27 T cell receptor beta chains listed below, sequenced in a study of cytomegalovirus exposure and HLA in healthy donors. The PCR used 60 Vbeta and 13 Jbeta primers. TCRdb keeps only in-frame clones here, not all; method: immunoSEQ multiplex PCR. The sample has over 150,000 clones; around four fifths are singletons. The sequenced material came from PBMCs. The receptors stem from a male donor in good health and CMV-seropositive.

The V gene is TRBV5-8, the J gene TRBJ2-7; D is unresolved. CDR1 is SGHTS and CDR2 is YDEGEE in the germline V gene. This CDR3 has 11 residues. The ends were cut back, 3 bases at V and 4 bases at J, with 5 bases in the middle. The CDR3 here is CASSYFYEQYF. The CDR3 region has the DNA TGTGCCAGCAGCTACTTTTACGAGCAGTACTTC.

In nucleotides, the CDR3 is TGTGCCAGCACCGGAACCTGGGCAGGGCGGAATTCACCCCTCCACTTT. This translates into CASTGTWAGRNSPLHF. J is TRBJ1-6 and V is TRBV27; D possibly corresponds to TRBD1 (5 bases). The CDR3 sequence is 16 residues long. V was shortened by 7 bases and J by 7 bases, with 20 bases between the two germline ends. Germline V gene lookup returns CDR1 MNHEY and CDR2 SMNVEV (reference sequence).

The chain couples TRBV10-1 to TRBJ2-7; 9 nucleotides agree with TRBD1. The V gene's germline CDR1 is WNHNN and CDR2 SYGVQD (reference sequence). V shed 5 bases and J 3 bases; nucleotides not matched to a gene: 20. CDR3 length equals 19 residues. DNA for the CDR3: TGCGCCAGCAGTTGGCCCGGGACAGGGTGGACCCCAGGGGGCTACGAGCAGTACTTC. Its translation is CASSWPGTGWTPGGYEQYF.

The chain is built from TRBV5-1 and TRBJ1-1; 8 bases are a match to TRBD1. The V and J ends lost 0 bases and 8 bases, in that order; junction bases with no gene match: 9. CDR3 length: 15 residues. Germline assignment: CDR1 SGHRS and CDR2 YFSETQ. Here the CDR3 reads CASSLGAGGAWEAFF. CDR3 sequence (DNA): TGCGCCAGCAGCTTGGGGGCAGGGGGCGCATGGGAAGCTTTCTTT.

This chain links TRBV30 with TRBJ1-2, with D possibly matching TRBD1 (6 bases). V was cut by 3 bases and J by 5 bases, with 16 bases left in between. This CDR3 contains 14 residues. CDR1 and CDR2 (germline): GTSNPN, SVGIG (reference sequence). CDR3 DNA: TGTGCCTGGAGAGCCTGGGACACTCGTTATGGCTACACCTTC. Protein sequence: CAWRAWDTRYGYTF.

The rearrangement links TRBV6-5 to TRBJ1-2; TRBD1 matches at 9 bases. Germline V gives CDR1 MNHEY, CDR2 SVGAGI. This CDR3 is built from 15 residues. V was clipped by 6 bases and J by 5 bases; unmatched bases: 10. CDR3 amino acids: CASRTTGGSGYGYTF. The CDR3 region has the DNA TGTGCCAGCAGAACTACAGGGGGCAGTGGGTATGGCTACACCTTC.

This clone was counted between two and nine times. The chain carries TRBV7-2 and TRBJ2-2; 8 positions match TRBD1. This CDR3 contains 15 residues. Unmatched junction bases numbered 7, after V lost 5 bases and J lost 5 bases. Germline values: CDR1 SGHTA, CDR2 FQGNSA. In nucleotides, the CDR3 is TGTGCCAGCAGCCCCCCCGGACAGGGAACCGGGGAGCTGTTTTTT. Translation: CASSPPGQGTGELFF. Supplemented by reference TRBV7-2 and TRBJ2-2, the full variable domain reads GAGVSQSPSNKVTEKGKDVELRCDPISGHTALYWYRQSLGQGLEFLIYFQGNSAPDKSGLPSDRFSAERTGGSVSTLTIQRTQQEDSAVYLCASSPPGQGTGELFFGEGSRLTVL.

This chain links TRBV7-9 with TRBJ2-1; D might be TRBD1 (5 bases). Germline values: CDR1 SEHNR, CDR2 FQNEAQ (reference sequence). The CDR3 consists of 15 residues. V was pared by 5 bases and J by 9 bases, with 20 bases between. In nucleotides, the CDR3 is TGTGCCAGCAGCACCCAGGGTCGCGGTGCGAGTGAGCAGTTCTTC. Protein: CASSTQGRGASEQFF. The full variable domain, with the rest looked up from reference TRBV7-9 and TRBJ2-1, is DTGVSQNPRHKITKRGQNVTFRCDPISEHNRLYWYRQTLGQGPEFLTYFQNEAQLEKSRLLSDRFSAERPKGSFSTLEIQRTEQGDSAMYLCASSTQGRGASEQFFGPGTRLTVL.

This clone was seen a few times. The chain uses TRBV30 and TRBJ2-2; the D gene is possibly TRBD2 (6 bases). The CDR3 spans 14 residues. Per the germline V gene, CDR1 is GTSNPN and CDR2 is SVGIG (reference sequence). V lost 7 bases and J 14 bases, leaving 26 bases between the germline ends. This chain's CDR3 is CASTFGTPPGPLFF. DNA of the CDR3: TGTGCCTCCACATTCGGGACTCCTCCCGGACCCCTGTTTTTT.

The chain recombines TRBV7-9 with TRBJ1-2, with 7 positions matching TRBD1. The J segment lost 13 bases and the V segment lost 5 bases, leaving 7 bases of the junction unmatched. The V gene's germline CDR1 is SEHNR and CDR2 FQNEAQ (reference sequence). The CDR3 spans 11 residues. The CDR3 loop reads CASSDDRVGTF. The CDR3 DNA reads TGTGCCAGCAGCGACGACAGGGTGGGCACCTTC.

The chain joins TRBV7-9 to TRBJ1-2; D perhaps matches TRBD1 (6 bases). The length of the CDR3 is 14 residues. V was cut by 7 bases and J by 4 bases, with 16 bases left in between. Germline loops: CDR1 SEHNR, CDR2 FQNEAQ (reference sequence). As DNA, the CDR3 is TGTGCCAGCATCGTGCCAGGGGAACCCTATGGCTACACCTTC. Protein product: CASIVPGEPYGYTF.

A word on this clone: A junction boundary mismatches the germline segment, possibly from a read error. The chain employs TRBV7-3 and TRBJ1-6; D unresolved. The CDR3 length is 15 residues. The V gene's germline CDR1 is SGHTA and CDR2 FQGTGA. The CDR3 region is CASSLTASYNSPLHF. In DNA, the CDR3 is TGTGCCAGCAGCCTAACAGCCTCCTATAATTCACCCCTCCACTTT.

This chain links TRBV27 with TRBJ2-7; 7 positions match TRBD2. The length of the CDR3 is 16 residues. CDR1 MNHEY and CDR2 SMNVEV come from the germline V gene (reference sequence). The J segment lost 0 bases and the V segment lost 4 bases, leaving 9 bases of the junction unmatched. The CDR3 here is CASSYSLADPSYEQYF. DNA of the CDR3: TGTGCCAGCAGTTATAGTCTAGCGGACCCCTCCTACGAGCAGTACTTC.

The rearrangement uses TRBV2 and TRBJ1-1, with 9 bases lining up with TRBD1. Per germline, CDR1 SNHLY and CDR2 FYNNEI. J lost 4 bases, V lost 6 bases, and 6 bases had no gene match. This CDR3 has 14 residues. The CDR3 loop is CASRGRQGVTEAFF. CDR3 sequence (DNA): TGTGCCAGCAGGGGAAGACAGGGGGTCACTGAAGCTTTCTTT.

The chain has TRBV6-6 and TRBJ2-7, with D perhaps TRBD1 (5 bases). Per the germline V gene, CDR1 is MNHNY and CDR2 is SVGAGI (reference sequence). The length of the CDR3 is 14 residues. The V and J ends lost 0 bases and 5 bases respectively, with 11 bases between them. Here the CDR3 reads CASSYSPGINEQYF. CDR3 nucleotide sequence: TGTGCCAGCAGTTACTCGCCAGGGATCAACGAGCAGTACTTC.

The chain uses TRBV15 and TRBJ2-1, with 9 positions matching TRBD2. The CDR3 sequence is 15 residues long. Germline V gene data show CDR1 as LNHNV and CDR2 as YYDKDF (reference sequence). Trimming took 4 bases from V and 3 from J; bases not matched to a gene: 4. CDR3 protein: CATSIGLAYYNEQFF. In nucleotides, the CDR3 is TGTGCCACCAGCATAGGACTAGCGTACTACAATGAGCAGTTCTTC.

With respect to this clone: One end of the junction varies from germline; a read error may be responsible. CDR3 loop: CSSKIGTGPEAFF. The CDR3 DNA sequence: TGTTCCAGCAAAATTGGGACAGGGCCTGAAGCTTTCTTT. V usage is TRBV7-9 and J usage is TRBJ1-1; 9 positions agree with TRBD1. Germline V gives CDR1 SEHNR, CDR2 FQNEAQ (reference sequence). This CDR3 spans 13 amino acids. Drawing the rest from reference TRBV7-9 and TRBJ1-1, the complete variable domain is DTGVSQNPRHKITKRGQNVTFRCDPISEHNRLYWYRQTLGQGPEFLTYFQNEAQLEKSRLLSDRFSAERPKGSFSTLEIQRTEQGDSAMYLCSSKIGTGPEAFFGQGTRLTVV.

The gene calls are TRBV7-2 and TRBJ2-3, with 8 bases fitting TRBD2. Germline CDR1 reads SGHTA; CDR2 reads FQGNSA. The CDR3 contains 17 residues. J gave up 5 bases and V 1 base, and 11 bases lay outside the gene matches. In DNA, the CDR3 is TGTGCCAGCAGCTTAGTTGTGCTAGCGGGCCCTAAAGATACGCAGTATTTT. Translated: CASSLVVLAGPKDTQYF.

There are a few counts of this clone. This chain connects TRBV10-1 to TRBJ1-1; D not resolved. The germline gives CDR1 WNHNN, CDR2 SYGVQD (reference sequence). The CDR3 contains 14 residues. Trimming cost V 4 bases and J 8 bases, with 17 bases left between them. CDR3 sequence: CASSVSLDGVEAFF. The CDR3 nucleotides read TGCGCCAGCAGTGTCTCCCTGGACGGGGTAGAAGCTTTCTTT.

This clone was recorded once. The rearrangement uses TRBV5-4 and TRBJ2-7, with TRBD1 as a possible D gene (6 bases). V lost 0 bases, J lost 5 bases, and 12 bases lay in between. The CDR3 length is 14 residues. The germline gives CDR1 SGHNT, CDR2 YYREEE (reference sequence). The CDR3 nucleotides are TGTGCCAGCAGCTTGGCGTACAGGGTCCACGAGCAGTACTTC. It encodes CASSLAYRVHEQYF.

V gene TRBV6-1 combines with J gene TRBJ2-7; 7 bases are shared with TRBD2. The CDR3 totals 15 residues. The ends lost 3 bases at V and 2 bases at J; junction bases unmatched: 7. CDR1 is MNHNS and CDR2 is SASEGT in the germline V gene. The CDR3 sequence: CASSESASGPYEQYF. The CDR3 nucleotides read TGTGCCAGCAGTGAGTCAGCTAGCGGTCCCTACGAGCAGTACTTC.

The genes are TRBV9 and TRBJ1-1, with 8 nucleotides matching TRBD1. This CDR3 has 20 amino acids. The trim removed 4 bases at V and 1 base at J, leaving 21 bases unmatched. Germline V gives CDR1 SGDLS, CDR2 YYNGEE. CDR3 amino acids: CASSPRGQGALPAQNTEAFF. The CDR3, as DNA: TGTGCCAGCAGCCCGAGGGGGCAGGGGGCTCTCCCCGCCCAGAACACTGAAGCTTTCTTT.

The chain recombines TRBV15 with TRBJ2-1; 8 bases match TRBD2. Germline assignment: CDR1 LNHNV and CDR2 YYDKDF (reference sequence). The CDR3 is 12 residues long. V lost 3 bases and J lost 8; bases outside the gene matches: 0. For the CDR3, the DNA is TGTGCCACCAGCAGTAGCGGGGATGAGCAGTTCTTC. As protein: CATSSSGDEQFF.

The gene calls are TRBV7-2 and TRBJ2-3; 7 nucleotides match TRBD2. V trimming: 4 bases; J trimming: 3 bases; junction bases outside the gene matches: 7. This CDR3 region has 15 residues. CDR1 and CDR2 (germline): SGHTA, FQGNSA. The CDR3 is CASSSPGLVTDTQYF. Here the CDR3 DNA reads TGTGCCAGCAGCTCCCCCGGACTAGTAACAGATACGCAGTATTTT.

CDR3 nucleotides: TGTGCCAGCAGTGAAAGAGGGACTACGAGTGAGCAGTTCTTC. Protein sequence: CASSERGTTSEQFF. The rearrangement joins TRBV6-1 to TRBJ2-1; TRBD2 aligns across 7 bases. The CDR3 is 14 residues long. The junction had 7 bases not matched to a gene; V was cut back by 2 bases and J by 9 bases. CDR1 and CDR2 from the germline V gene are MNHNS and SASEGT.

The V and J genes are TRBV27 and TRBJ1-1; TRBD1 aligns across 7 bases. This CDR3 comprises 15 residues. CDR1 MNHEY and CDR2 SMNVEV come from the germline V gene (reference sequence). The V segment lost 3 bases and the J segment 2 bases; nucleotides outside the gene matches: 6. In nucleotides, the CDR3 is TGTGCCAGCAGTTTGACAGGGCCATCAAACACTGAAGCTTTCTTT. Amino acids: CASSLTGPSNTEAFF.

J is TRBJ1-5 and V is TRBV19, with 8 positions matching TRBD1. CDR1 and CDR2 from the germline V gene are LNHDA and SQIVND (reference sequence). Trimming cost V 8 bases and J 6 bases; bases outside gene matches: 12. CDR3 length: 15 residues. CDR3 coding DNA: TGTGCCAGTCAAAATGGGCAGGGGGCGTTTCAGCCCCAGCATTTT. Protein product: CASQNGQGAFQPQHF.